The 7 T cell receptor beta chains listed next were all sequenced from one sample in a study of shared clonotypes between healthy human individuals. Using immunoSEQ multiplex PCR, the repertoire was profiled, and TCRdb retains in-frame clones only, with some absent. This table has around 2.5 million clones, 93% appearing once. The source material was naive CD4+ T cells from PBMCs. The subset is: CD45RA+ positively selected. These receptors all come from a man aged 18 to 35 in good health. Some clones in this sample may be carry-over from other donors' samples.

This clone is a singleton in its sample. The chain recombines TRBV28 with TRBJ2-6; possibly TRBD1 or TRBD2 for D (6 bases each). V was cut by 4 bases and J by 4 bases, with 32 bases left in between. The CDR3 contains 22 residues. CDR1 MDHEN and CDR2 SYDVKM come from the germline V gene. CDR3: CASSSFYLTGHPTGGGANVLTF. CDR3 in DNA: TGTGCCAGCAGTTCCTTCTACCTTACGGGACACCCTACCGGGGGAGGGGCCAACGTCCTGACTTTC.

The CDR3 loop is CASSEARAGETQYF. DNA of the CDR3: TGTGCCAGCAGTGAAGCGCGGGCGGGGGAGACCCAGTACTTC. This chain connects TRBV6-1 to TRBJ2-5; D possibly corresponds to TRBD2 (6 bases). V lost 0 bases and J 5 bases, leaving 10 bases between the germline ends. Germline V lookup: CDR1 MNHNS, CDR2 SASEGT. The CDR3 covers 14 residues.

V gene TRBV7-2 combines with J gene TRBJ2-2; weak D call: TRBD2 (5 bases). CDR1 is SGHTA and CDR2 is FQGNSA in the germline V gene. The CDR3 extends over 16 amino acids. Trimming pared 4 bases from V and 5 bases from J, leaving 17 bases between. The CDR3 reads CASSSDWRRVTGELFF. CDR3 bases: TGTGCCAGCAGCTCCGACTGGCGGCGGGTAACCGGGGAGCTGTTTTTT.

The chain carries TRBV29-1 and TRBJ2-3; D possibly uses TRBD1 or TRBD2 (5 bases each). Per the germline V gene, CDR1 is SQVTM and CDR2 is ANQGSEA. Trimming pared 8 bases from V and 5 bases from J, leaving 17 bases between. The CDR3 sequence is 13 residues long. CDR3 region: CSLRDPVKDTQYF. CDR3 coding DNA: TGCAGCTTACGGGACCCTGTGAAAGATACGCAGTATTTT.

The chain combines TRBV19 with TRBJ2-7, with no clear D. The germline CDR1 and CDR2 sequences are LNHDA and SQIVND (reference sequence). This CDR3 has 12 residues. Between the trimmed V and J ends, which lost 11 bases and 2 bases, there was a span of 13 bases. CDR3 sequence reads: CAPKGRPYEQYF. The DNA of the CDR3 is TGTGCCCCGAAGGGCAGGCCCTACGAGCAGTACTTC. The complete variable domain, with remaining parts taken from reference TRBV19 and TRBJ2-7, reads DGGITQSPKYLFRKEGQNVTLSCEQNLNHDAMYWYRQDPGQGLRLIYYSQIVNDFQKGDIAEGYSVSREKKESFPLTVTSAQKNPTAFYLCAPKGRPYEQYFGPGTRLTVT.

This clone was observed a single time. V gene TRBV15 combines with J gene TRBJ2-5, with 7 bases lining up with TRBD1. The CDR3 consists of 16 residues. Germline V gene lookup returns CDR1 LNHNV and CDR2 YYDKDF (reference sequence). After removal of 1 base from V and 1 base from J, the junction contained 6 bases not matched to a gene. CDR3 in amino acids: CATSRGDRAIQETQYF. In DNA form, the CDR3 reads TGTGCCACCAGCAGAGGCGACAGGGCTATCCAAGAGACCCAGTACTTC.

Regarding this clone: The same CDR3 arises from other DNA sequences in this sample as well. This chain uses TRBV5-1 with TRBJ2-7; 7 bases agree with TRBD1. CDR1 SGHRS and CDR2 YFSETQ come from the germline V gene. J gave up 2 bases and V 3 bases, and 5 bases lay outside the gene matches. This CDR3 region has 14 residues. CDR3 loop: CASSSTGTAYEQYF. The DNA of the CDR3 is TGCGCCAGCAGCTCAACCGGGACAGCCTACGAGCAGTACTTC.